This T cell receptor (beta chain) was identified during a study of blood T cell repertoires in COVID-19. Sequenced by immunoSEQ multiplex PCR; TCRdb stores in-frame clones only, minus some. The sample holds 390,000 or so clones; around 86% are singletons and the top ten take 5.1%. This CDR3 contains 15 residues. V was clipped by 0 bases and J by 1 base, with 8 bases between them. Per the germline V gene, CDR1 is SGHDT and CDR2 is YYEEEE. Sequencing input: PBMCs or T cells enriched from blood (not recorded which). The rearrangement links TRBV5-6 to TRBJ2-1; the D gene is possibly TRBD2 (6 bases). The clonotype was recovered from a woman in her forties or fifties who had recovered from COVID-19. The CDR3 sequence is CASSLGGASYNEQFF. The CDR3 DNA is TGTGCCAGCAGCTTGGGCGGGGCGTCCTACAATGAGCAGTTCTTC.